There are a few counts of the clone carrying this T cell receptor (beta chain). What it recognizes is unknown. The sample comes from a study of T cells after yellow fever vaccination. The study, taken as a whole, reports: The secondary response peaked faster, at day 5 versus 15, but was weaker. Re-detected after boosting: most primary clones, 96% of CD4 and about 85% of CD8.

It was through 5'RACE template switching that TCR cDNA was made, with a universal primer site and UMIs added. TCRdb re-called the 5' RACE reads through MiXCR, storing one row per CDR3 protein. Altogether 450,000 to 550,000 distinct CDR3 sequences are present, roughly 22% being singletons, with the ten largest covering around 17%. Germline V gives CDR1 SGHTA, CDR2 FQGTGA. V was trimmed by 1 base and J by 7 bases, leaving 17 bases between them. This CDR3 comprises 16 residues. The receptor's source is a man between 18 and 29 years old who received the YFV17D yellow fever vaccine. The specimen comprised PBMCs, sampled roughly 23 days after the first yellow fever vaccination. The chain employs TRBV7-3 and TRBJ2-1; possibly TRBD2 for D (6 bases). The chain's CDR3 is CASSLSSGPEGNEQFF. For the CDR3, the DNA is TGTGCCAGCAGCTTAAGTAGCGGCCCTGAAGGGAATGAGCAGTTCTTC.